This is a list of T cell receptor beta chains from one sample in a study of blood T cell repertoires in COVID-19. The assay was immunoSEQ multiplex PCR, and TCRdb's table has in-frame clones only and misses some. The data contain 150,000 to 200,000 clones, around 83% of them singletons. Source material: PBMCs or T cells enriched from blood (not recorded which). The receptors were sampled from a woman in her 40s in a cohort exposed to, infected with or recovered from COVID-19 (not recorded which). The CDR3 runs from the conserved cysteine through the conserved F or W. A D gene is named only where the DNA matches it firmly. Part of the rows lack a size; the others show once, few, many or a class for expanded clones.

>TRBJ1-6|-|14|-|TRBV5-6
TGTGCCAGCAGCTTAGCACAGATAAATTCACCCCTCCACTTT
CASSLAQINSPLHF
>TRBJ2-7|-|14|-|TRBV3-1/TRBV3-2
TGTGCCAGCAGCCAACGGGGGGCCACCTACGAGCAGTACTTC
CASSQRGATYEQYF
>TRBJ1-6|-|12|-|TRBV27
TGTGCCAGCAGTTTTCAGAATTCACCCCTCCACTTT
CASSFQNSPLHF
>TRBJ2-6|-|12|once|TRBV4-3
TGCGCCAGCAGCCCCGTTGCCAACGTCCTGACTTTC
CASSPVANVLTF
>TRBJ2-1|-|15|-|TRBV10-3
TGTGCCATCAGTGAAAAGACCGCTGCGGGCAATGAGCAGTTCTTC
CAISEKTAAGNEQFF
>TRBJ1-1|-|15|once|TRBV9
TGTGCCAGCAAGGCCACCTGGACAGTGAACACTGAAGCTTTCTTT
CASKATWTVNTEAFF
>TRBJ2-1|TRBD2|22|-|TRBV3-1/TRBV3-2
TGTGCCAGCAGCCAAGCATTACCAAGGACTAGCGGGAGGGAAGACCAATACAATGAGCAGTTCTTC
CASSQALPRTSGREDQYNEQFF
>TRBJ2-3|-|13|-|TRBV7-8
TGTGCCAGCACCAATCCCGGTGGAGATACGCAGTATTTT
CASTNPGGDTQYF
>TRBJ1-2|-|13|-|TRBV29-1
TGCAGCGTTGAAGAGGGGGCGCGGTATGGCTACACCTTC
CSVEEGARYGYTF
>TRBJ1-1|-|18|few|TRBV9
TGTGCCAGCAGCGTAGGGTCAGGCCCTGCGGGCTTGAACACTGAAGCTTTCTTT
CASSVGSGPAGLNTEAFF
>TRBJ1-2|TRBD1|14|-|TRBV28
TGTGCCAGCAGTGATCCGGGACAGGGTTATGGCTACACCTTC
CASSDPGQGYGYTF
>TRBJ2-7|TRBD2|15|-|TRBV10-3
TGTGCCATCCGAGGGGAACTAGCGGGGGCCCTCCGTCCCTACTTC
CAIRGELAGALRPYF
>TRBJ2-7|TRBD2|14|-|TRBV18
TGTGCCAGCTCACTACAGCGGGGGGGATACGAGCAGTACTTC
CASSLQRGGYEQYF
>TRBJ1-2|-|12|-|TRBV7-9
TGTGCCAGCAGCTACGGAGATTATGGCTACACCTTC
CASSYGDYGYTF
>TRBJ2-5|TRBD2|15|-|TRBV29-1
TGCAGCGGCCGACTAGCAGCGGGGAGGTGGGAGACCCAGTACTTC
CSGRLAAGRWETQYF
>TRBJ1-6|-|13|few|TRBV25-1
TGTGCCAGCAGTGACAGCTATAATTCACCCCTCCACTTT
CASSDSYNSPLHF
>TRBJ1-5|-|14|-|TRBV28
TGTGCCAGCAGCCCCTACGTCGAAAATCAGCCCCAGCATTTT
CASSPYVENQPQHF
>TRBJ1-5|TRBD1|18|-|TRBV25-1
TGTGCCAGCAGTGACCACTCCCTCTTGACAGGGAAAAATCAGCCCCAGCATTTT
CASSDHSLLTGKNQPQHF
>TRBJ1-1|-|12|-|TRBV10-3
TGTGCCATCAAATCCATGAACACTGAAGCTTTCTTT
CAIKSMNTEAFF
>TRBJ1-2|-|14|-|TRBV28
TGTGCCAGCAGTTTATTAATAGCAAACTATGGCTACACCTTC
CASSLLIANYGYTF
>TRBJ2-7|-|17|-|TRBV18
TGTGCCAGCTCACCACCATCAGTCAGGGGGGATTCCTACGAGCAGTACTTC
CASSPPSVRGDSYEQYF
>TRBJ2-7|-|13|-|TRBV4-2
TGTGCCAGCAGCCCGCAGGTGTCCTACGAGCAGTACTTC
CASSPQVSYEQYF
>TRBJ2-3|TRBD2|16|-|TRBV11-2
TGTGCCAGCAGGGGAGGGGCTAGCGCTCTTTTGGATACGCAGTATTTT
CASRGGASALLDTQYF
>TRBJ1-2|TRBD1|15|-|TRBV28
TGTGCCAGCACCCTCCGGGACAGGGTACGGGATGGCTACACCTTC
CASTLRDRVRDGYTF
>TRBJ1-5|-|13|few|TRBV2
TGTGCCAGCGAGCAGGGCAGCAATCAGCCCCAGCATTTT
CASEQGSNQPQHF
>TRBJ1-6|-|17|once|TRBV19
TGTGCCAGTAGTCTACCTCTAGAGGGGGATAGTGATTCACCCCTCCACTTT
CASSLPLEGDSDSPLHF
>TRBJ1-2|-|18|-|TRBV24-1
TGTGCCACCAGTGACGCCCTTTCTGACAGCGCCGGTAGTTATGGCTACACCTTC
CATSDALSDSAGSYGYTF
>TRBJ2-1|-|16|-|TRBV27
TGTGCCAGCAGTTTATCGGCGGCGAGCTCCTACAATGAGCAGTTCTTC
CASSLSAASSYNEQFF
>TRBJ1-5|-|17|once|TRBV19
TGTGCCAGTAGTCCGACGCCGCTTACAGTTTACGGAGGGCCCCAGCATTTT
CASSPTPLTVYGGPQHF
>TRBJ1-1|TRBD1|14|-|TRBV19
TGTGCCAGTAGTATAAAGACAGGGGGAACTGAAGCTTTCTTT
CASSIKTGGTEAFF
>TRBJ2-3|TRBD2|18|-|TRBV4-2
TGTGCCAGCAGCCAAGATCAGGGACGACTAGCCCACACAGATACGCAGTATTTT
CASSQDQGRLAHTDTQYF
>TRBJ1-1|-|12|-|TRBV29-1
TGCAGCGTTGAAGCTACACTGGGAGGAGCTTTCTTT
CSVEATLGGAFF
>TRBJ2-7|-|11|-|TRBV4-1
TGCGCCAGCAAGGGGGCGGGGGAGCAGTACTTC
CASKGAGEQYF
>TRBJ2-7|-|15|-|TRBV27
TGTGCCAGCAGTCCCCGAGGGCTGGGAGCCTACGAGCAGTACTTC
CASSPRGLGAYEQYF
>TRBJ1-5|-|14|once|TRBV28
TGTGCCAGCAGTAGCGTTTTTGCCGGTCAGCCCCAGCATTTT
CASSSVFAGQPQHF
>TRBJ1-2|TRBD1|14|-|TRBV7-9
TGTGCCAGCAGCCCTCGGGACAGCGACTATGGCTACACCTTC
CASSPRDSDYGYTF
>TRBJ1-2|-|14|-|TRBV28
TGTGCCAGCAGTTTGCGGGGGGAGGTCTATGGCTACACCTTC
CASSLRGEVYGYTF
>TRBJ2-1|-|14|once|TRBV6-5
TGTGCCAGCAGTTACTCGGCAGGATACAATGAGCAGTTCTTC
CASSYSAGYNEQFF
>TRBJ1-4|TRBD1|15|once|TRBV10-1
TGCGCCAGCACCCAGTACGACAGGGCGGTTGAAAAACTGTTTTTT
CASTQYDRAVEKLFF
>TRBJ2-2|TRBD1|15|-|TRBV3-1/TRBV3-2
TGTGCCAGCAGCCTACGGGACAGGGCCACCGGGGAGCTGTTTTTT
CASSLRDRATGELFF
>TRBJ1-5|-|12|-|TRBV2
TGTGCCAGCAGTGGCAGGGATCAGCCCCAGCATTTT
CASSGRDQPQHF
>TRBJ1-6|TRBD1|12|-|TRBV10-2
TGCGCCAGCGGGACAGCGCCCTTCCCCCTCCACTTT
CASGTAPFPLHF
>TRBJ1-3|TRBD1|16|-|TRBV3-1/TRBV3-2
TGTGCCAGCAGCCAAGGACAGGGGGCGAAGGGAAACACCATATATTTT
CASSQGQGAKGNTIYF
>TRBJ1-6|-|15|-|TRBV11-2
TGTGCCAGCAGCTTAGTCGCGACGGGGAATTCACCCCTCCACTTT
CASSLVATGNSPLHF
>TRBJ1-1|TRBD1|15|-|TRBV28
TGTGCCAGCAGTGCCCCGGGACAGTCGAACACTGAAGCTTTCTTT
CASSAPGQSNTEAFF
>TRBJ1-4|TRBD1|18|once|TRBV11-2
TGTGCCAGCAGCTCGTTTCCCGGGACAGGGGATAATTATGAAAAACTGTTTTTT
CASSSFPGTGDNYEKLFF
>TRBJ2-2|TRBD2|18|-|TRBV5-1
TGCGCCAGCAGCTTTATGGGCCATAGCGGGGAGGCCCCCGGGGAGCTGTTTTTT
CASSFMGHSGEAPGELFF
>TRBJ2-1|-|16|-|TRBV4-1
TGCGCCAGCAGCTCCCCGAGGCAAGGTCCTGACAATGAGCAGTTCTTC
CASSSPRQGPDNEQFF
>TRBJ1-2|-|13|-|TRBV27
TGTGCCAGCAGTTGGGGGGGATCCTATGGCTACACCTTC
CASSWGGSYGYTF
>TRBJ1-2|TRBD1|15|-|TRBV10-2
TGCGCCAGCAGCGGAGGGACAGGGGAAGTCTATGGCTACACCTTC
CASSGGTGEVYGYTF